The 26 T cell receptor beta chains presented below share a single source sample, sequenced in a study of TIL therapy for anti-PD-1-resistant metastatic lung cancer (dated by TCRdb to about 2021). Using bias-controlled multiplex PCR with the immunoSEQ v3 hsTCRB kit, the TCR beta CDR3 regions were amplified from genomic DNA. TCRdb mirrors the immuneACCESS table, restricted to in-frame sequences. Some clones are absent from its copies; in checked studies, under half trace to an unresolved V gene, and the reason for the others is unknown. Recorded for this sample are 36,000 or so clones; around 79% of them occurred a single time. The top ten clonotypes cover 4.5% to 7% of the sample. The sample's time point label, in plain terms: pre-treatment sample, taken before nivolumab and TIL therapy. Sequences were derived from blood, sampled at baseline. These receptors originate from a person aged 25-85 years with non-small cell lung cancer.

The chain links TRBV14 to TRBJ2-7; D remains unclear. CDR1 is SGHDN and CDR2 is FVKESK in the germline V gene. This CDR3 has 14 amino acids. V dropped 0 bases and J dropped 3 bases, with 9 bases sitting between them. As DNA, the CDR3 is TGTGCCAGCAGCCAAGAATCGACTGTCTACGAGCAGTACTTC. Translation gives CASSQESTVYEQYF.

The rearrangement joins TRBV6-6 to TRBJ2-3; D call uncertain. CDR1 and CDR2 (germline): MNHNY, SVGAGI (reference sequence). V shed 5 bases and J shed 5 bases, with 20 bases lying between them. The CDR3 totals 16 residues. CDR3 sequence (DNA): TGTGCCAGCAGTCCATTCGCTACTTTCGGCGAAGATACGCAGTATTTT. As protein: CASSPFATFGEDTQYF.

The chain has TRBV14 and TRBJ2-3; D call uncertain. Deletions cut 0 bases from V and 1 base from J, with 8 bases between. Germline V gene data show CDR1 as SGHDN and CDR2 as FVKESK. The length of the CDR3 is 15 residues. The CDR3 DNA sequence: TGTGCCAGCAGCCAAGAGGGCAGGCGCACAGATACGCAGTATTTT. Translated, it gives CASSQEGRRTDTQYF.

V usage is TRBV5-4 and J usage is TRBJ1-2, with a weak D call TRBD1 (6 bases). The CDR3 contains 14 residues. Trimming pared 4 bases from V and 6 bases from J, leaving 16 bases between. The germline CDR1 and CDR2 sequences are SGHNT and YYREEE (reference sequence). This chain's CDR3 is CASSVEGRGHGYTF. The CDR3 DNA is TGTGCCAGCAGCGTGGAGGGCAGGGGTCATGGCTACACCTTC.

J is TRBJ1-1 and V is TRBV7-9; D is possibly TRBD1 (6 bases). V was pared by 2 bases and J by 3 bases, with 13 bases between. The CDR3 has 15 residues. CDR1 is SEHNR, CDR2 FQNEAQ, per germline (reference sequence). As DNA, the CDR3 is TGTGCCAGCAGCTTACCCCCGGGGGGGCACACTGAAGCTTTCTTT. Encoded protein: CASSLPPGGHTEAFF.

The chain links TRBV6-5 to TRBJ2-7, with 8 bases identical to TRBD1. This CDR3 has 16 amino acids. CDR1 is MNHEY and CDR2 is SVGAGI in the germline V gene. J gave up 3 bases and V 2 bases, and 9 bases lay outside the gene matches. The CDR3 here is CASSYRQGFGVYEQYF. CDR3 bases: TGTGCCAGCAGTTACCGACAGGGGTTCGGGGTCTACGAGCAGTACTTC.

V usage is TRBV29-1 and J usage is TRBJ2-7; D perhaps matches TRBD1 (5 bases). Trimming removed 4 bases at V and 2 bases at J, with 18 bases between. The CDR3 extends over 15 amino acids. CDR1 and CDR2 (germline): SQVTM, ANQGSEA. The CDR3 region is CSVVDWTRAPYEQYF. The CDR3 DNA reads TGCAGCGTTGTTGATTGGACAAGAGCCCCCTACGAGCAGTACTTC.

The chain carries TRBV19 and TRBJ2-3, with D perhaps TRBD1 or TRBD2 (5 bases each). The CDR3 length is 14 residues. Germline CDR1 reads LNHDA; CDR2 reads SQIVND (reference sequence). The V end lost 7 bases, the J end lost 2 bases, and 13 bases lay between the germline ends. CDR3 protein: CASTGRAPTDTQYF. CDR3 DNA sequence: TGTGCCAGTACGGGGCGGGCCCCCACAGATACGCAGTATTTT. The whole variable domain, filled in from reference TRBV19 and TRBJ2-3, reads DGGITQSPKYLFRKEGQNVTLSCEQNLNHDAMYWYRQDPGQGLRLIYYSQIVNDFQKGDIAEGYSVSREKKESFPLTVTSAQKNPTAFYLCASTGRAPTDTQYFGPGTRLTVL.

The chain joins TRBV28 to TRBJ2-1, with 8 bases lining up with TRBD1. V lost 7 bases and J lost 5; bases outside the gene matches: 4. CDR3 length: 13 residues. Germline V gives CDR1 MDHEN, CDR2 SYDVKM. CDR3 nucleotides: TGTGCCAGCAACCGGGACAGGAACAATGAGCAGTTCTTC. As protein: CASNRDRNNEQFF. The full variable domain, in which reference TRBV28 and TRBJ2-1 provide the parts outside the CDR3, is DVKVTQSSRYLVKRTGEKVFLECVQDMDHENMFWYRQDPGLGLRLIYFSYDVKMKEKGDIPEGYSVSREKKERFSLILESASTNQTSMYLCASNRDRNNEQFFGPGTRLTVL.

This clone was counted a single time. The chain links TRBV28 to TRBJ2-7, with D perhaps matching TRBD1 (6 bases). Germline lookup yields CDR1 MDHEN and CDR2 SYDVKM. V shed 6 bases and J shed 7 bases, with 13 bases lying between them. This CDR3 contains 12 residues. The CDR3 bases are TGTGCCAGCAGCTCCGGGACAAGTGAGCAGTACTTC. Residues: CASSSGTSEQYF.

The V call is TRBV5-6, the J call TRBJ1-1; unclear D gene. CDR1 and CDR2 from the germline V gene are SGHDT and YYEEEE. This CDR3 is 17 amino acids long. Trimming stripped 3 bases from V and 1 base from J, with 19 bases between. CDR3 protein: CASSSAFPPGSNTEAFF. Written as DNA, the CDR3 is TGTGCCAGCAGCTCCGCCTTCCCGCCCGGGTCGAACACTGAAGCTTTCTTT.

The chain employs TRBV5-4 and TRBJ2-7; D is undetermined. V lost 4 bases, J lost 5 bases, and 13 bases lay in between. The CDR3 totals 13 residues. Per the germline V gene, CDR1 is SGHNT and CDR2 is YYREEE (reference sequence). DNA for the CDR3: TGTGCCAGCAGCCAGACCAGGAGAGACGAGCAGTACTTC. Amino acids: CASSQTRRDEQYF. The whole variable domain, remainder taken from reference TRBV5-4 and TRBJ2-7, is ETGVTQSPTHLIKTRGQQVTLRCSSQSGHNTVSWYQQALGQGPQFIFQYYREEENGRGNFPPRFSGLQFPNYSSELNVNALELDDSALYLCASSQTRRDEQYFGPGTRLTVT.

The chain employs TRBV9 and TRBJ1-3, with D maybe TRBD1 (5 bases). Per the germline V gene, CDR1 is SGDLS and CDR2 is YYNGEE. Deletions cut 2 bases from V and 1 base from J, with 16 bases between. This CDR3 has 17 amino acids. The CDR3: CASSVGDRWPSGNTIYF. For the CDR3, the DNA is TGTGCCAGCAGCGTCGGGGACCGATGGCCGTCTGGAAACACCATATATTTT. Full variable domain (outside the CDR3, taken from reference TRBV9 and TRBJ1-3): DSGVTQTPKHLITATGQRVTLRCSPRSGDLSVYWYQQSLDQGLQFLIQYYNGEERAKGNILERFSAQQFPDLHSELNLSSLELGDSALYFCASSVGDRWPSGNTIYFGEGSWLTVV.

The V call is TRBV9, the J call TRBJ2-5; D possibly uses TRBD1 or TRBD2 (6 bases each). The CDR3 contains 15 residues. Germline CDR1 reads SGDLS; CDR2 reads YYNGEE. Between the trimmed V and J ends, which lost 1 base and 4 bases, there was a span of 14 bases. The CDR3 is CASSVFDGGGETQYF. CDR3 in DNA: TGTGCCAGCAGCGTATTCGACGGGGGCGGAGAGACCCAGTACTTC. The variable domain in full, completed from reference TRBV9 and TRBJ2-5, reads DSGVTQTPKHLITATGQRVTLRCSPRSGDLSVYWYQQSLDQGLQFLIQYYNGEERAKGNILERFSAQQFPDLHSELNLSSLELGDSALYFCASSVFDGGGETQYFGPGTRLLVL.

In its sample, this clone was seen a few times. This chain connects TRBV7-2 to TRBJ1-2, with 11 bases matching TRBD1. CDR1 and CDR2 (germline): SGHTA, FQGNSA. The CDR3 runs 15 residues. V shed 4 bases, J shed 4 bases, and the junction held 5 bases outside the gene matches. The CDR3 loop reads CASSSDRGLGYGYTF. CDR3 nucleotide sequence: TGTGCCAGCAGCTCGGACAGGGGGCTGGGCTATGGCTACACCTTC.

This clone was counted between two and nine times. Other DNA sequences of this sample code for an identical CDR3. The CDR3 region has the DNA TGTGCCAGCTCACCCGACAGGAATCAGCCCCAGCATTTT. Protein sequence: CASSPDRNQPQHF. This chain links TRBV18 with TRBJ1-5, with a tentative D call TRBD1 (6 bases). Germline V gene sequence: CDR1 KGHSH, CDR2 LQKENI. V lost 3 bases and J lost 4, with 7 bases in between. This CDR3 has 13 amino acids. Full variable domain (rest looked up from reference TRBV18 and TRBJ1-5): NAGVMQNPRHLVRRRGQEARLRCSPMKGHSHVYWYRQLPEEGLKFMVYLQKENIIDESGMPKERFSAEFPKEGPSILRIQQVVRGDSAAYFCASSPDRNQPQHFGDGTRLSIL.

V and J are TRBV6-1 and TRBJ2-5; D is undetermined. CDR3 length: 15 amino acids. V shed 0 bases and J shed 2 bases, with 10 bases lying between them. The germline gives CDR1 MNHNS, CDR2 SASEGT. CDR3 sequence reads: CASSEAPAVQETQYF. The CDR3 nucleotides read TGTGCCAGCAGTGAAGCGCCGGCAGTTCAAGAGACCCAGTACTTC.

The rearrangement joins TRBV5-1 to TRBJ2-3; TRBD1 matches 9 bases. This CDR3 spans 15 amino acids. V lost 0 bases to trimming and J lost 5 bases; unmatched junction nucleotides: 4. CDR1 is SGHRS and CDR2 is YFSETQ in the germline V gene. As DNA, the CDR3 is TGCGCCAGCAGCTTGGCCACAGGGGGCGAAGATACGCAGTATTTT. It is translated as CASSLATGGEDTQYF.

The chain joins TRBV28 to TRBJ2-1; 10 bases match TRBD1. V trimming: 5 bases; J trimming: 5 bases; junction bases outside the gene matches: 6. CDR1 and CDR2 from the germline V gene are MDHEN and SYDVKM. The CDR3 consists of 15 residues. DNA of the CDR3: TGTGCCAGCAGTCCAACCGGGACAGGGGACAATGAGCAGTTCTTC. Translated: CASSPTGTGDNEQFF.

This clone was picked up a small number of times. The chain links TRBV7-9 to TRBJ1-4; D remains ambiguous. The germline V gene encodes CDR1 SEHNR and CDR2 FQNEAQ (reference sequence). The ends were cut back, 3 bases at V and 5 bases at J, with 16 bases in the middle. The CDR3 loop spans 16 amino acids. The CDR3 protein is CASSFLTLTKNEKLFF. The CDR3 DNA is TGTGCCAGCAGCTTCCTCACACTAACCAAGAATGAAAAACTGTTTTTT.

This chain's CDR3 is CASSDDFLEQYF. The CDR3 bases are TGTGCCAGCAGCGACGACTTTCTCGAGCAGTACTTC. The V gene is TRBV5-4, the J gene TRBJ2-7; D gene uncertain. CDR1 is SGHNT and CDR2 is YYREEE in the germline V gene (reference sequence). The CDR3 sequence is 12 residues long. The V end lost 4 bases, the J end lost 6 bases, and 11 bases lay between the germline ends.

Regarding this clone: The junction and the germline gene differ at one end; a read error may be behind it. The rearrangement uses TRBV5-5 and TRBJ1-3; no reliable D call. Germline CDR1 and CDR2: SGHKS and YYEKEE (reference sequence). The CDR3 loop spans 14 amino acids. CDR3 protein: CASSKRTELQKLDF. The CDR3 nucleotides are TGTGCCAGCAGCAAGCGGACGGAGCTCCAAAAATTGGATTTT.

V and J are TRBV10-1 and TRBJ1-1, with a tentative D call TRBD1 (5 bases). Germline V gene sequence: CDR1 WNHNN, CDR2 SYGVQD (reference sequence). V lost 0 bases and J lost 1, with 15 bases in between. This CDR3 region has 17 residues. In nucleotides, the CDR3 is TGCGCCAGCAGTGAGTCTCGGCTCCCAGGGAAGAACACTGAAGCTTTCTTT. Translating it yields CASSESRLPGKNTEAFF.

This rearrangement joins TRBV28 to TRBJ1-1; no definite D call. Germline V gene lookup returns CDR1 MDHEN and CDR2 SYDVKM. The V end was cut by 2 bases, the J end by 1 base, with 5 bases between. CDR3 length: 13 amino acids. CDR3 in amino acids: CASSLTPNTEAFF. CDR3 in DNA: TGTGCCAGCAGTTTAACGCCGAACACTGAAGCTTTCTTT.

This clone was seen a few times. The chain is built from TRBV2 and TRBJ1-1; D is ambiguous. The germline V gene encodes CDR1 SNHLY and CDR2 FYNNEI. Trimming left V 7 bases short and J 2 bases short, with 11 bases between. The CDR3 runs 13 residues. CDR3 loop: CASTRQQNTEAFF. Here the CDR3 DNA reads TGTGCCAGCACCAGGCAGCAAAACACTGAAGCTTTCTTT.

The V call is TRBV7-9, the J call TRBJ2-1; the match to TRBD2 covers 13 bases. J lost 4 bases, V lost 1 base, and 4 bases had no gene match. The CDR3 length is 17 residues. CDR1 and CDR2 (germline): SEHNR, FQNEAQ (reference sequence). Here the CDR3 reads CASSLETSGGAYNEQFF. CDR3 nucleotide sequence: TGTGCCAGCAGCTTAGAAACTAGCGGGGGGGCGTACAATGAGCAGTTCTTC.